This T cell receptor (beta chain) came from a study of CD8 T cells in Susac syndrome. The authors carried out high-throughput sequencing of TCR beta. They applied it to CD8+ and CD4+ T cells obtained from blood. Germline CDR1 and CDR2: SGHDN and FVKESK. CDR3 length equals 18 residues. V was shortened by 0 bases and J by 7 bases, with 24 bases between the two germline ends. RNA, at about 0.45 to 1 ug, was reverse transcribed with random hexamers. Amplification of TCR beta CDR3 spanned 54 Vbeta and 13 Jbeta via immunoSEQ multiplex PCR. A single record per CDR3 protein comes from TCRdb applying MiXCR to the immunoSEQ multiplex PCR reads. The sample has around 81,000 distinct CDR3 sequences, 90% to 95% seen once; the top ten hold roughly 0.88%.

V and J are TRBV14 and TRBJ1-1, with D perhaps matching TRBD1 (5 bases). This sequence was found in a human donor with Susac syndrome. Source material: CD8+ T cells from PBMCs. CDR3 residues: CASSQEGGTQEVDLEAFF. CDR3 DNA sequence: TGTGCCAGCAGCCAAGAAGGAGGTACACAGGAGGTCGACCTTGAAGCTTTCTTT.